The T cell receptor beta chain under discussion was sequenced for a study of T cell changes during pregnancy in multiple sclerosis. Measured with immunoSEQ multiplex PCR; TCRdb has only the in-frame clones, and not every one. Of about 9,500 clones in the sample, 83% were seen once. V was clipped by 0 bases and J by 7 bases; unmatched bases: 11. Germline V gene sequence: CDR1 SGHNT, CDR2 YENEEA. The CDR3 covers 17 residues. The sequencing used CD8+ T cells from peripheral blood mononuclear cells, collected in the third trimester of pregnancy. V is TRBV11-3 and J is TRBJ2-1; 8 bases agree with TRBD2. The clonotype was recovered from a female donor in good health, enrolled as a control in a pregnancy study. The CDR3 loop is CASSLEGASGLTNEQFF. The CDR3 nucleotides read TGTGCCAGCAGCTTAGAAGGCGCTAGCGGGCTCACTAATGAGCAGTTCTTC. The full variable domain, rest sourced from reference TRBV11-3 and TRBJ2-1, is EAGVVQSPRYKIIEKKQPVAFWCNPISGHNTLYWYLQNLGQGPELLIRYENEEAVDDSQLPKDRFSAERLKGVDSTLKIQPAELGDSAVYLCASSLEGASGLTNEQFFGPGTRLTVL.